The rows below give T cell receptor beta chains drawn from one sample of a study of cytomegalovirus exposure and HLA in healthy donors. Libraries were prepared by immunoSEQ multiplex PCR; TCRdb keeps only in-frame clonotypes and omits some of them. This table has about 140,000 clones, around three quarters appearing once. Sequencing input: PBMCs. These receptors originate from a man between 25 and 39 years old in good health. Both conserved end residues are part of each CDR3. A D gene is named only where the DNA matches it firmly. A clone size is listed for some rows: how often the clone was seen (once, few, many), or a class if it is expanded.

v_call: TRBV19; d_call: .; clone_size: .; j_call: TRBJ2-1; cdr3_aa: CASSIDGIGLGVGEQFF; cdr3_nt: TGTGCCAGTAGTATAGATGGCATAGGCCTAGGGGTGGGGGAGCAGTTCTTC
v_call: TRBV30; d_call: .; clone_size: .; j_call: TRBJ1-4; cdr3_aa: CASSGGGEKLFF; cdr3_nt: TGTGCCTCATCCGGCGGGGGTGAAAAACTGTTTTTT
v_call: TRBV7-6; d_call: .; clone_size: .; j_call: TRBJ1-6; cdr3_aa: CASSFQNSPLHF; cdr3_nt: TGTGCCAGCAGCTTTCAAAATTCACCCCTCCACTTT
v_call: TRBV11-1; d_call: .; clone_size: .; j_call: TRBJ1-1; cdr3_aa: CASSPTRAGTEAFF; cdr3_nt: TGTGCCAGCAGCCCAACACGCGCGGGCACTGAAGCTTTCTTT
v_call: TRBV6-5; d_call: .; clone_size: .; j_call: TRBJ2-7; cdr3_aa: CASGLWGVAGEQYF; cdr3_nt: TGTGCCAGCGGGCTGTGGGGCGTGGCTGGGGAGCAGTACTTC
v_call: TRBV10-2; d_call: TRBD2; clone_size: .; j_call: TRBJ2-1; cdr3_aa: CASSDPGGAEQFF; cdr3_nt: TGCGCCAGCAGTGATCCGGGAGGGGCTGAGCAGTTCTTC
v_call: TRBV9; d_call: TRBD2; clone_size: .; j_call: TRBJ2-3; cdr3_aa: CASSVASLITSGDTQYF; cdr3_nt: TGTGCCAGCAGCGTAGCTTCTTTGATCACTAGCGGGGATACGCAGTATTTT
v_call: TRBV15; d_call: .; clone_size: .; j_call: TRBJ2-5; cdr3_aa: CATSRNRVPQAQYF; cdr3_nt: TGTGCCACCAGCAGAAACAGGGTCCCCCAGGCCCAGTACTTC
v_call: TRBV11-2; d_call: .; clone_size: .; j_call: TRBJ1-2; cdr3_aa: CASSLVGGFNYGYTF; cdr3_nt: TGTGCCAGCAGCTTAGTTGGCGGGTTTAACTATGGCTACACCTTC
v_call: TRBV27; d_call: .; clone_size: .; j_call: TRBJ2-1; cdr3_aa: CASSFNPPSYRTLRLNEQFF; cdr3_nt: TGTGCCAGCAGTTTCAACCCCCCCAGTTACAGGACCTTACGCCTCAATGAGCAGTTCTTC
v_call: TRBV19; d_call: TRBD1; clone_size: once; j_call: TRBJ2-5; cdr3_aa: CATRQGQETQYF; cdr3_nt: TGTGCCACTCGACAGGGCCAAGAGACCCAGTACTTC
v_call: TRBV6-5; d_call: .; clone_size: once; j_call: TRBJ2-5; cdr3_aa: CASTPGSGQVETQYF; cdr3_nt: TGTGCCAGCACCCCAGGCTCAGGGCAGGTAGAGACCCAGTACTTC
v_call: TRBV6-5; d_call: .; clone_size: .; j_call: TRBJ1-2; cdr3_aa: CASSYSNTGQGYTF; cdr3_nt: TGTGCCAGCAGTTACTCGAATACAGGGCAAGGCTACACCTTC
v_call: TRBV10-3; d_call: .; clone_size: .; j_call: TRBJ1-2; cdr3_aa: CAISGDKNYGYTF; cdr3_nt: TGTGCCATCAGTGGGGACAAAAACTATGGCTACACCTTC
v_call: TRBV5-6; d_call: TRBD2; clone_size: .; j_call: TRBJ2-3; cdr3_aa: CASTAGEGTQYF; cdr3_nt: TGTGCCAGCACCGCGGGGGAGGGTACGCAGTATTTT
v_call: TRBV28; d_call: .; clone_size: .; j_call: TRBJ2-2; cdr3_aa: CATQAHTGELFF; cdr3_nt: TGTGCAACCCAAGCACACACCGGGGAGCTGTTTTTT
v_call: TRBV7-2; d_call: .; clone_size: .; j_call: TRBJ1-3; cdr3_aa: CASSLGNSGNTIYF; cdr3_nt: TGTGCCAGCAGCTTAGGTAACTCTGGAAACACCATATATTTT
v_call: TRBV9; d_call: TRBD2; clone_size: .; j_call: TRBJ2-1; cdr3_aa: CASSVSGSGNEQFF; cdr3_nt: TGTGCCAGCAGCGTGAGCGGGAGCGGCAATGAGCAGTTCTTC
v_call: TRBV27; d_call: TRBD2; clone_size: .; j_call: TRBJ2-7; cdr3_aa: CASSSRGGTYEQYF; cdr3_nt: TGTGCCAGCAGTTCCCGGGGGGGGACCTACGAGCAGTACTTC
v_call: TRBV5-4; d_call: TRBD2; clone_size: .; j_call: TRBJ2-3; cdr3_aa: CASSKLAGPGDTQYF; cdr3_nt: TGTGCCAGCAGCAAACTAGCGGGCCCGGGAGATACGCAGTATTTT
v_call: TRBV28; d_call: TRBD2; clone_size: .; j_call: TRBJ2-7; cdr3_aa: CASRPAGATYEQYF; cdr3_nt: TGTGCCAGCAGGCCAGCGGGAGCAACCTACGAGCAGTACTTC
v_call: TRBV9; d_call: .; clone_size: .; j_call: TRBJ2-1; cdr3_aa: CASSFPTGGSSYNEQFF; cdr3_nt: TGTGCCAGCAGCTTTCCGACAGGCGGTAGCTCCTACAATGAGCAGTTCTTC
v_call: TRBV5-1; d_call: TRBD2; clone_size: .; j_call: TRBJ2-1; cdr3_aa: CASSLTSGRPSYNEQFF; cdr3_nt: TGCGCCAGCAGCTTGACTAGCGGGAGGCCTTCCTACAATGAGCAGTTCTTC
v_call: TRBV15; d_call: TRBD2; clone_size: .; j_call: TRBJ2-1; cdr3_aa: CATSRLAGGNNEQFF; cdr3_nt: TGTGCCACCAGCAGACTAGCGGGAGGCAATAATGAGCAGTTCTTC
v_call: TRBV18; d_call: .; clone_size: .; j_call: TRBJ1-4; cdr3_aa: CASSTIQGSNEKLFF; cdr3_nt: TGTGCCAGCTCAACCATACAGGGTTCTAATGAAAAACTGTTTTTT
v_call: TRBV7-2; d_call: TRBD2; clone_size: few; j_call: TRBJ2-1; cdr3_aa: CASSLTSLNEQFF; cdr3_nt: TGTGCCAGCAGCTTGACTAGCCTGAATGAGCAGTTCTTC
v_call: TRBV15; d_call: .; clone_size: .; j_call: TRBJ2-7; cdr3_aa: CATSGGRSRRDEQYF; cdr3_nt: TGTGCCACCAGCGGTGGACGGAGCCGGCGGGACGAGCAGTACTTC
v_call: TRBV28; d_call: .; clone_size: .; j_call: TRBJ2-5; cdr3_aa: CASSLRGETQYF; cdr3_nt: TGTGCCAGCAGTCTCCGGGGGGAGACCCAGTACTTC
v_call: TRBV27; d_call: .; clone_size: .; j_call: TRBJ2-7; cdr3_aa: CASSITGSYEQYF; cdr3_nt: TGTGCCAGCAGTATTACGGGCTCCTACGAGCAGTACTTC
v_call: TRBV28; d_call: .; clone_size: .; j_call: TRBJ1-1; cdr3_aa: CASSSGLANTEAFF; cdr3_nt: TGTGCCAGCAGCTCAGGGTTGGCGAACACTGAAGCTTTCTTT
v_call: TRBV30; d_call: TRBD2; clone_size: .; j_call: TRBJ2-1; cdr3_aa: CAWSPGLAGAGKGHEQFF; cdr3_nt: TGTGCCTGGAGTCCGGGACTAGCGGGAGCTGGTAAGGGCCATGAGCAGTTCTTC
v_call: TRBV28; d_call: TRBD2; clone_size: few; j_call: TRBJ2-1; cdr3_aa: CASKRLAGVNEQFF; cdr3_nt: TGTGCCAGCAAGAGACTAGCGGGAGTCAATGAGCAGTTCTTC
v_call: TRBV6-6; d_call: .; clone_size: .; j_call: TRBJ2-7; cdr3_aa: CASSYPPDEQYF; cdr3_nt: TGTGCCAGCAGTTACCCCCCCGACGAGCAGTACTTC
v_call: TRBV9; d_call: TRBD2; clone_size: .; j_call: TRBJ2-7; cdr3_aa: CASSSGTSGELEQYF; cdr3_nt: TGTGCCAGCAGCTCCGGGACTAGCGGGGAACTCGAGCAGTACTTC
v_call: TRBV5-1; d_call: TRBD1; clone_size: .; j_call: TRBJ1-2; cdr3_aa: CASGIQPGQSSYTF; cdr3_nt: TGCGCCAGCGGCATTCAACCGGGACAGTCTAGTTACACCTTC
v_call: TRBV9; d_call: .; clone_size: .; j_call: TRBJ1-5; cdr3_aa: CASSTRRDQPQHF; cdr3_nt: TGTGCCAGCAGCACCCGGAGGGATCAGCCCCAGCATTTT
v_call: TRBV18; d_call: TRBD2; clone_size: .; j_call: TRBJ2-7; cdr3_aa: CASSPGTSGTDPYEQYF; cdr3_nt: TGTGCCAGCTCACCGGGGACTAGCGGGACCGACCCCTACGAGCAGTACTTC
v_call: TRBV7-2; d_call: TRBD2; clone_size: .; j_call: TRBJ2-1; cdr3_aa: CASRPPQLGLAGGNNEQFF; cdr3_nt: TGTGCCAGCAGGCCTCCACAGCTCGGGCTAGCGGGAGGGAACAATGAGCAGTTCTTC
v_call: TRBV28; d_call: TRBD1; clone_size: .; j_call: TRBJ2-4; cdr3_aa: CASTPGQGNKYF; cdr3_nt: TGTGCCAGCACCCCGGGACAGGGGAATAAGTACTTC
v_call: TRBV27; d_call: TRBD2; clone_size: .; j_call: TRBJ2-1; cdr3_aa: CASSSTSGSSYNEQFF; cdr3_nt: TGTGCCAGCAGTTCGACTAGCGGGAGCTCCTACAATGAGCAGTTCTTC
v_call: TRBV11-2; d_call: .; clone_size: .; j_call: TRBJ2-3; cdr3_aa: CASSRSSGWDTQYF; cdr3_nt: TGTGCCAGCAGCCGATCCAGCGGGTGGGATACGCAGTATTTT
v_call: TRBV18; d_call: TRBD2; clone_size: .; j_call: TRBJ2-3; cdr3_aa: CASSLRAGGPTDTQYF; cdr3_nt: TGTGCCAGCTCACTCCGAGCGGGAGGGCCCACAGATACGCAGTATTTT
v_call: TRBV30; d_call: .; clone_size: .; j_call: TRBJ2-1; cdr3_aa: CAWNRLAFNEQFF; cdr3_nt: TGTGCCTGGAATCGGCTAGCGTTCAATGAGCAGTTCTTC
v_call: TRBV6-5; d_call: .; clone_size: .; j_call: TRBJ1-4; cdr3_aa: CASSYSLTNRRLFF; cdr3_nt: TGTGCCAGCAGTTACTCCCTGACAAACCGTAGACTGTTTTTT
v_call: TRBV6-6; d_call: TRBD2; clone_size: .; j_call: TRBJ2-2; cdr3_aa: CASSLLAGGTGELFF; cdr3_nt: TGTGCCAGCAGCTTACTAGCGGGGGGGACCGGGGAGCTGTTTTTT
v_call: TRBV7-9; d_call: .; clone_size: .; j_call: TRBJ2-1; cdr3_aa: CASSLAGAGYNEQFF; cdr3_nt: TGTGCCAGCAGCTTAGCGGGAGCCGGCTACAATGAGCAGTTCTTC
v_call: TRBV9; d_call: TRBD2; clone_size: .; j_call: TRBJ2-5; cdr3_aa: CASSVGPGLAGGSGETQYF; cdr3_nt: TGTGCCAGCAGCGTAGGCCCCGGACTAGCGGGAGGGTCGGGCGAGACCCAGTACTTC
v_call: TRBV28; d_call: .; clone_size: once; j_call: TRBJ1-1; cdr3_aa: CASSPDLFESTEAFF; cdr3_nt: TGTGCCAGCAGCCCCGATTTGTTTGAGAGTACTGAAGCTTTCTTT
v_call: TRBV6-1; d_call: TRBD1; clone_size: .; j_call: TRBJ2-7; cdr3_aa: CASSLETGEPYEQYF; cdr3_nt: TGTGCCAGCAGCCTCGAGACAGGGGAACCCTACGAGCAGTACTTC
v_call: TRBV19; d_call: .; clone_size: .; j_call: TRBJ2-7; cdr3_aa: CASSISAGSYEQYF; cdr3_nt: TGTGCCAGTAGTATATCCGCAGGTTCCTACGAGCAGTACTTC
v_call: TRBV12-5; d_call: .; clone_size: once; j_call: TRBJ2-5; cdr3_aa: CASGLVDGPSQETQYF; cdr3_nt: TGTGCTAGTGGTTTGGTTGATGGCCCTTCACAAGAGACCCAGTACTTC
v_call: TRBV20-1; d_call: .; clone_size: .; j_call: TRBJ2-7; cdr3_aa: CSAPLYEQYF; cdr3_nt: TGCAGTGCTCCGCTCTACGAGCAGTACTTC